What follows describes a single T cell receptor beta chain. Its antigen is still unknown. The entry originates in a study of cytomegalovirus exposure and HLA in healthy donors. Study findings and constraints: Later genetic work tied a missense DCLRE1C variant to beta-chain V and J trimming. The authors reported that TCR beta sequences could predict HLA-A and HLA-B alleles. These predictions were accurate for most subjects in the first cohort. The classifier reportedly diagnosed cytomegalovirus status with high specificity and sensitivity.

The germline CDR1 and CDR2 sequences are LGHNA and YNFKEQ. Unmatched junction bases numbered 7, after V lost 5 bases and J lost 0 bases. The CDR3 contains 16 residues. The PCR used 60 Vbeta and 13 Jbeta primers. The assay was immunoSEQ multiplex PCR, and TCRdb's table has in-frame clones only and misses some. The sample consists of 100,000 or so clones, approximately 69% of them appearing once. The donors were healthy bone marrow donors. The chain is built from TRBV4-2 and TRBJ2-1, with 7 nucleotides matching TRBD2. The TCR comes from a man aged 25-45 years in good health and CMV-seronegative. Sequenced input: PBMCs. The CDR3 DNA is TGTGCCAGCAGCTTACGGGAGGCCGGCTCCTACAATGAGCAGTTCTTC. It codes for CASSLREAGSYNEQFF.